This T cell receptor beta chain came from a study of T-cell reconstitution after alpha-beta-depleted transplantation in children. This clonotype was recorded at least ten times. Per the germline V gene, CDR1 is DFQATT and CDR2 is SNEGSKA (reference sequence). With V trimmed by 6 bases and J by 5 bases, 10 bases remained unmatched. This CDR3 has 15 residues. The authors prepared the TCRbeta library with unique molecular identifiers. Each CDR3 protein gets one entry after TCRdb re-called the PCR reads with MiXCR. Among approximately 490,000 distinct CDR3 sequences listed, 12% were seen once. Here the sequenced sample was PBMCs from the stem cell graft donor, taken from the stem cell graft. The rearrangement links TRBV20-1 to TRBJ1-6, with 7 bases that match TRBD1. The sequence came from a human donor who donated a stem cell graft to a child with combined immunodeficiency. DNA for the CDR3: TGCAGTGCGGCGGGTTCGACAGGGCATAATTCACCCCTCCACTTT. This codes for CSAAGSTGHNSPLHF.